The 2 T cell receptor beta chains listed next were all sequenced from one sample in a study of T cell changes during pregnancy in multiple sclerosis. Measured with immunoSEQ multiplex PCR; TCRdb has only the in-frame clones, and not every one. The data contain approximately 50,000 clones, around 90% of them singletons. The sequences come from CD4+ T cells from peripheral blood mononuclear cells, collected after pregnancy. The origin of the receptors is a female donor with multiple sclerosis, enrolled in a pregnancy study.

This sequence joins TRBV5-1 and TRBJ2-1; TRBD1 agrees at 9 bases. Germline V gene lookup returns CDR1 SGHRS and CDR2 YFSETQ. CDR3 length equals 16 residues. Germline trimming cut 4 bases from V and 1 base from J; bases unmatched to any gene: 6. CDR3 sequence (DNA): TGCGCCAGCAGCGGGGACAGGGCCACTTCCTACAATGAGCAGTTCTTC. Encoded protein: CASSGDRATSYNEQFF.

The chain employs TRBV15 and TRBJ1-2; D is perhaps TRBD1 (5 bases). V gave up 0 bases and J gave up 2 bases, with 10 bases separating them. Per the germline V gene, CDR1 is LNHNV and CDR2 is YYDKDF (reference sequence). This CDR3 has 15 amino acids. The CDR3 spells CATSREQGGNYGYTF. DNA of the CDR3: TGTGCCACCAGCAGAGAGCAGGGAGGGAACTATGGCTACACCTTC.